Presented here are 12 T cell receptor beta chains from one specimen sequenced in a study of blood T cell repertoires in COVID-19. Only in-frame clones appear in the TCRdb table, and some are missing; sequencing was by immunoSEQ multiplex PCR. The sample includes approximately 93,000 clones, 80% to 90% seen only once; the top ten take 27%. Material: peripheral blood. Receptors originate from a man aged 45 to 65 with active or convalescent COVID-19.

The rearrangement links TRBV7-8 to TRBJ1-3; D gene ambiguous. V shed 2 bases and J shed 7 bases, with 6 bases lying between them. The CDR3 length is 12 residues. In germline, CDR1 is SGHVS, CDR2 FQNEAQ. The CDR3 bases are TGTGCCAGCAGCTTAAATTCTAACACCATATATTTT. It translates to CASSLNSNTIYF.

V gene TRBV7-6 combines with J gene TRBJ2-1, with TRBD1 matching over 9 bases. V lost 5 bases to trimming and J lost 8 bases; unmatched junction nucleotides: 10. Germline V gene lookup returns CDR1 SGHVS and CDR2 FNYEAQ. The CDR3 sequence is 15 residues long. As DNA, the CDR3 is TGTGCCAGCAGCAAGCGGGACAGGGTTGGGGATGAGCAGTTCTTC. Its protein product is CASSKRDRVGDEQFF.

The chain joins TRBV28 to TRBJ1-5, with 9 bases aligning to TRBD1. The CDR3 sequence is 14 residues long. Trimming removed 6 bases from V and 6 bases from J; junction bases left unmatched: 6. Germline V gene data show CDR1 as MDHEN and CDR2 as SYDVKM. The CDR3 DNA reads as TGTGCCAGCAGAACAGGGGGCGTGGGTCAGCCCCAGCATTTT. Protein sequence: CASRTGGVGQPQHF.

The V gene is TRBV29-1, the J gene TRBJ2-5, with a tentative D call TRBD1 (5 bases). Germline V lookup: CDR1 SQVTM, CDR2 ANQGSEA. V was clipped by 7 bases and J by 1 base, with 10 bases between them. This CDR3 spans 12 amino acids. This chain's CDR3 is CSGIDSQETQYF. The CDR3 DNA sequence: TGCAGCGGCATAGACAGCCAAGAGACCCAGTACTTC.

The chain has TRBV5-1 and TRBJ1-1; TRBD1 might be the D (5 bases). Trimming stripped 2 bases from V and 5 bases from J, with 19 bases between. The CDR3 extends over 16 amino acids. From germline, CDR1 is SGHRS and CDR2 YFSETQ. This CDR3 is CASSFLTGSRGTEAFF. The CDR3 DNA follows: TGCGCCAGCAGCTTCTTAACAGGATCCAGAGGAACTGAAGCTTTCTTT.

The chain joins TRBV6-5 to TRBJ1-2, with TRBD1 matching over 9 bases. Trimming took 4 bases from V and 6 from J; bases not matched to a gene: 12. The CDR3 is 16 residues long. Germline CDR1 reads MNHEY; CDR2 reads SVGAGI. The chain's CDR3 is CASSSHTRDRADGYTF. CDR3 bases: TGTGCCAGCAGTTCACATACAAGGGACAGGGCAGATGGCTACACCTTC.

This chain connects TRBV4-1 to TRBJ2-2, with a tentative D call TRBD2 (5 bases). In germline, CDR1 is MGHRA, CDR2 YSYEKL. The CDR3 covers 17 residues. V shed 4 bases and J shed 4 bases, with 19 bases lying between them. This chain's CDR3 is CASSLSGSRAGTGELFF. DNA for the CDR3: TGCGCCAGCAGCCTATCTGGGAGCCGAGCCGGCACCGGGGAGCTGTTTTTT.

The V gene is TRBV29-1, the J gene TRBJ1-2, with 8 bases fitting TRBD1. The germline V gene has CDR1 SQVTM and CDR2 ANQGSEA. CDR3 size: 11 residues. J gave up 5 bases and V 6 bases, and 2 bases lay outside the gene matches. The CDR3 spells CSVYRGYGYTF. CDR3 nucleotides: TGCAGCGTCTACAGGGGGTATGGCTACACCTTC.

The chain couples TRBV6-6 to TRBJ1-4; 8 nucleotides align to TRBD1. Trimming took 2 bases from V and 7 from J; bases not matched to a gene: 9. The length of the CDR3 is 16 residues. CDR1 and CDR2 from the germline V gene are MNHNY and SVGAGI (reference sequence). CDR3 in amino acids: CASSYRQGAFTEKLFF. Here the CDR3 DNA reads TGTGCCAGCAGTTACCGGCAGGGGGCCTTTACTGAAAAACTGTTTTTT.

The chain couples TRBV5-1 to TRBJ1-4; perhaps TRBD1 as D (5 bases). The CDR3 covers 17 residues. V was clipped by 4 bases and J by 4 bases, with 20 bases between them. Germline V lookup: CDR1 SGHRS, CDR2 YFSETQ. CDR3 DNA: TGCGCCAGCAGCCCCTCTATCGCGGGGGGACTTAATGAAAAACTGTTTTTT. Translated: CASSPSIAGGLNEKLFF.

This clone has a handful of counts. The V and J genes are TRBV5-1 and TRBJ2-2, with TRBD1 as a possible D gene (6 bases). Germline loops: CDR1 SGHRS, CDR2 YFSETQ. CDR3 length: 19 amino acids. V was cut by 2 bases and J by 4 bases, with 24 bases left in between. The CDR3 nucleotides read TGCGCCAGCAGCTTAAGGGACATGAGGACAGTTCGGGGCACCGGGGAGCTGTTTTTT. This codes for CASSLRDMRTVRGTGELFF. Together with reference TRBV5-1 and TRBJ2-2, the CDR3 gives the full variable domain: KAGVTQTPRYLIKTRGQQVTLSCSPISGHRSVSWYQQTPGQGLQFLFEYFSETQRNKGNFPGRFSGRQFSNSRSEMNVSTLELGDSALYLCASSLRDMRTVRGTGELFFGEGSRLTVL.

This clone was observed a single time. The chain joins TRBV28 to TRBJ1-5; maybe TRBD1 (6 bases). This CDR3 contains 15 residues. CDR1 and CDR2 (germline): MDHEN, SYDVKM. With 8 bases removed from V and 4 bases from J, the gap between germline ends came to 18 bases. The CDR3 DNA reads as TGTGCCAGCGGTTACAGGGTGGGGGGGAATCAGCCCCAGCATTTT. Translated, it gives CASGYRVGGNQPQHF.